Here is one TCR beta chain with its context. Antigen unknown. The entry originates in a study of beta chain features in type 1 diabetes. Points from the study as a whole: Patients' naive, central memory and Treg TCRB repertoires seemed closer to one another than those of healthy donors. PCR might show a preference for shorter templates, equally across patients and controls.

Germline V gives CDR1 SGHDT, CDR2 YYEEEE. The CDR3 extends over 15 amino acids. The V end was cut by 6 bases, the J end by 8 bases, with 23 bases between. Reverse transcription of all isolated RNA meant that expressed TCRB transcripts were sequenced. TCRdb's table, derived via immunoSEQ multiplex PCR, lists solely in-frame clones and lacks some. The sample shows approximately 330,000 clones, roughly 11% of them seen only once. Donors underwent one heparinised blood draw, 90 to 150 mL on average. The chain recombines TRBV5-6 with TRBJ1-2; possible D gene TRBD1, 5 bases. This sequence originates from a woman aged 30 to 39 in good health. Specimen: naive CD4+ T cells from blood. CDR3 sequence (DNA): TGTGCCAGCACCCCGGAGGGACGGATATTCTACGGCTACACCTTC. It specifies CASTPEGRIFYGYTF.